What follows is one TCR beta chain and its context. After removal of 4 bases from V and 2 bases from J, the junction contained 4 bases not matched to a gene. CDR3 size: 14 residues. Germline CDR1 LNHDA, CDR2 SQIVND (reference sequence). Use of 60 Vbeta and 13 Jbeta primers characterized the PCR. Measured with immunoSEQ multiplex PCR; TCRdb has only the in-frame clones, and not every one. This table has about 150,000 clones, about 60% appearing once. These data come from a study of cytomegalovirus exposure and HLA in healthy donors. The rearrangement uses TRBV19 and TRBJ2-5, with 7 bases fitting TRBD2. This TCR came from a woman aged 55-70 years in good health and CMV-seropositive. Source material: PBMCs. The CDR3 sequence is CASSKGGPQETQYF. In DNA, the CDR3 is TGTGCCAGTAGTAAGGGAGGGCCGCAAGAGACCCAGTACTTC. Together with reference TRBV19 and TRBJ2-5, the CDR3 gives the full variable domain: DGGITQSPKYLFRKEGQNVTLSCEQNLNHDAMYWYRQDPGQGLRLIYYSQIVNDFQKGDIAEGYSVSREKKESFPLTVTSAQKNPTAFYLCASSKGGPQETQYFGPGTRLLVL.